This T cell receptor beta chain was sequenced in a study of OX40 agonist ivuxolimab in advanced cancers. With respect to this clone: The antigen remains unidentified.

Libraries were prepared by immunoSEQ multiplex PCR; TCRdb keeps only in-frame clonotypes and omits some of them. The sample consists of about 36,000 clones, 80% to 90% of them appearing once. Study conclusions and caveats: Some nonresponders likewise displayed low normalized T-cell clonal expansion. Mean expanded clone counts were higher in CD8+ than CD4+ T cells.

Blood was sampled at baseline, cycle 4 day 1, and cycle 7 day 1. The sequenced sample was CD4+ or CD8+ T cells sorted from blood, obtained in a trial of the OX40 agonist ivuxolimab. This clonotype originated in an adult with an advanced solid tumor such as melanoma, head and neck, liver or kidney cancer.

CDR3 region: CASSTGSGTAYYGYTF. The CDR3 DNA is TGTGCCAGCAGCACGGGATCCGGGACAGCCTACTATGGCTACACCTTC. The chain couples TRBV7-7 to TRBJ1-2; TRBD1 matches at 7 bases. The CDR3 totals 16 residues. The ends lost 5 bases at V and 3 bases at J; junction bases unmatched: 12. CDR1 is SSHAT and CDR2 is FNYEAQ in the germline V gene (reference sequence).